A few counts support the clone carrying this TCR beta chain. What it binds is not known. These data belong to a study of T cells after yellow fever vaccination. MiXCR, applied by TCRdb to the 5' RACE reads, yields one record per CDR3 protein. The sample holds under 250,000 distinct CDR3 sequences; less than 9% are singletons and the top ten take roughly 0.93%. Regarding the study as a whole: A limited proportion of clonotypes was detected within both the CD4 and CD8 compartments.

CDR3 length equals 13 residues. CDR1 and CDR2 (germline): SQVTM, ANQGSEA. Trimming stripped 7 bases from V and 0 bases from J, with 13 bases between. Sequenced material: CD4+ T cells sorted from PBMCs, taken 15 days after the yellow fever booster vaccination. The chain joins TRBV29-1 to TRBJ2-7; D uncertain. This TCR was sampled from a man aged 25 to 45 who received the YFV17D yellow fever vaccine. CDR3: CSGLARGSYEQYF. The CDR3 region has the DNA TGCAGCGGGTTGGCTAGAGGCTCCTACGAGCAGTACTTC.